The clone carrying this T cell receptor (beta chain) was recorded at least ten times. These data come from a study of regulatory T cells in long-lasting Graves disease. Germline CDR1 MNHEY, CDR2 SMNVEV (reference sequence). The CDR3 runs 15 residues. V shed 8 bases, J shed 2 bases, and the junction held 2 bases outside the gene matches. The time point: newly diagnosed GD, antithyroid drugs for less than 3 months. Following extraction of RNA from PBMCs, that RNA was used to make the TCR library. Sequencing libraries for TCR beta were prepared with iRepertoire HTBI primers and Arm-PCR of CDR3 regions. TCRdb re-called the multiplex PCR reads through MiXCR, storing one row per CDR3 protein. The sample includes around 500,000 distinct CDR3 sequences, roughly 12% of them seen just once. A further study also used this sample, focusing on T cells in Graves' hyperthyroidism and ophthalmopathy. Per that study: Any patient presenting with uncontrolled infection, other autoimmune disease, pregnancy or lactation was left out.

Sample: peripheral blood mononuclear cells (PBMCs), taken at new diagnosis, from a patient treated with antithyroid drugs. The origin of this receptor is a young man with Graves disease. The rearrangement joins TRBV27 to TRBJ2-3; 15 bases are a match to TRBD2. The DNA of the CDR3 is TGTGCCAGCGGGACTAGCGGGAGGAACACAGATACGCAGTATTTT. As protein: CASGTSGRNTDTQYF.